Listed below are T cell receptor beta chains from one sample, sequenced in a study of shared clonotypes between healthy human individuals. Here immunoSEQ multiplex PCR was the method, and the copy in TCRdb shows in-frame clones only, minus some. The sample holds around 1,000,000 clones, 60% to 85% seen once. The sequencing sample was made of memory CD4+ T cells from PBMCs. The receptors originated from a man aged 18 to 29 in good health. Some clones in this sample may be carry-over from other donors' samples. The CDR3 runs from the conserved cysteine through the conserved F or W. The D gene is left open where the match is weak. Clone size is stated in some rows and not others, as once, few, many or a class when expanded.

CDR3nt: TGTGCCAGCAGCACCGGCCTCGGAGCGATAAAAGAGACCCAGTACTTC
CDR3aa: CASSTGLGAIKETQYF
j_gene: TRBJ2-5
abundance: .
d_gene: .
v_gene: TRBV9

CDR3nt: TGTGCCAGCAGCTCGACTGGAAACACCATATATTTT
CDR3aa: CASSSTGNTIYF
j_gene: TRBJ1-3
abundance: .
d_gene: .
v_gene: TRBV7-2

CDR3nt: TGTGCCAGCAATGGGGGGTTTAATTCACCCCTCCACTTT
CDR3aa: CASNGGFNSPLHF
j_gene: TRBJ1-6
abundance: once
d_gene: .
v_gene: TRBV2

CDR3nt: TGTGCCAGCAGTACCCCCGGGCAGGGGACATACGAGCAGTACTTC
CDR3aa: CASSTPGQGTYEQYF
j_gene: TRBJ2-7
abundance: .
d_gene: .
v_gene: TRBV28

CDR3nt: TGCGCCAGCAGTGACAGATCCTCGTTGGTGTTCTTC
CDR3aa: CASSDRSSLVFF
j_gene: TRBJ2-1
abundance: few
d_gene: .
v_gene: TRBV10-1

CDR3nt: TGTGCCAGCAGCCCATCCCCAACCTATGGCTACACCTTC
CDR3aa: CASSPSPTYGYTF
j_gene: TRBJ1-2
abundance: .
d_gene: .
v_gene: TRBV5-6

CDR3nt: TGCGCCAGCAGTCGGAGGGAGCGGGCCTATGGCTACACCTTC
CDR3aa: CASSRRERAYGYTF
j_gene: TRBJ1-2
abundance: .
d_gene: .
v_gene: TRBV5-1

CDR3nt: TGTGCCAGCTCACCACCGGTCGGTGGCGGCTACACCTTC
CDR3aa: CASSPPVGGGYTF
j_gene: TRBJ1-2
abundance: .
d_gene: .
v_gene: TRBV18

CDR3nt: TGCGCCAGCAGCCAAGACGCCCTAGCGGGAGGGCATCATCAGTTCTTC
CDR3aa: CASSQDALAGGHHQFF
j_gene: TRBJ2-1
abundance: .
d_gene: TRBD2
v_gene: TRBV4-1

CDR3nt: TGTGCCAGCAGTGAATGGGACAGGCGGGATGAAAAACTGTTTTTT
CDR3aa: CASSEWDRRDEKLFF
j_gene: TRBJ1-4
abundance: few
d_gene: TRBD1
v_gene: TRBV25-1

CDR3nt: TGTGCCAGCAGCCGGAGTCAGGGGGGCACAGATACGCAGTATTTT
CDR3aa: CASSRSQGGTDTQYF
j_gene: TRBJ2-3
abundance: .
d_gene: TRBD1
v_gene: TRBV5-4

CDR3nt: TGTGCCAGCAGTTACTCGAGGGGATATGAGCAGTTCTTC
CDR3aa: CASSYSRGYEQFF
j_gene: TRBJ2-1
abundance: .
d_gene: .
v_gene: TRBV6-5

CDR3nt: TGTGCCAGCAGTAAACAGGGGACTTATGGCTACACCTTC
CDR3aa: CASSKQGTYGYTF
j_gene: TRBJ1-2
abundance: .
d_gene: TRBD1
v_gene: TRBV28

CDR3nt: TGCGCCAGCAGCCAAGGACTAGCGGGGCAGGGGCAGTACTTC
CDR3aa: CASSQGLAGQGQYF
j_gene: TRBJ2-7
abundance: .
d_gene: TRBD2
v_gene: TRBV4-1

CDR3nt: TGTGCCAGCAGTAAACAGGAGGCAGAGGGCTACACCTTC
CDR3aa: CASSKQEAEGYTF
j_gene: TRBJ1-2
abundance: .
d_gene: .
v_gene: TRBV28

CDR3nt: TGTGCCAGCAGCTTAGGGGCAGTACGTACTGAAGCTTTCTTT
CDR3aa: CASSLGAVRTEAFF
j_gene: TRBJ1-1
abundance: .
d_gene: .
v_gene: TRBV7-3

CDR3nt: TGTGCCAGCAGCTCCCGAGGGGGCGGCTACACCTTC
CDR3aa: CASSSRGGGYTF
j_gene: TRBJ1-2
abundance: .
d_gene: TRBD1
v_gene: TRBV11-2

CDR3nt: TGTGCCAGCAGCTCCGGGACAGGTGGAAATCAGCCCCAGCATTTT
CDR3aa: CASSSGTGGNQPQHF
j_gene: TRBJ1-5
abundance: .
d_gene: TRBD1
v_gene: TRBV7-2

CDR3nt: TGTGCCTGGAGTGTACACTCTTACAATGAGCAGTTCTTC
CDR3aa: CAWSVHSYNEQFF
j_gene: TRBJ2-1
abundance: .
d_gene: .
v_gene: TRBV30

CDR3nt: TGTGCCAGTAGTATTCCACGACAGGGGGCCTCTGGAAACACCATATATTTT
CDR3aa: CASSIPRQGASGNTIYF
j_gene: TRBJ1-3
abundance: .
d_gene: TRBD1
v_gene: TRBV19

CDR3nt: TGTGCCAGCAGTCCATCGAGCGTCACTGAAGCTTTCTTT
CDR3aa: CASSPSSVTEAFF
j_gene: TRBJ1-1
abundance: many
d_gene: .
v_gene: TRBV28

CDR3nt: TGTGCCAGCACAGACAGGCTCAACTATGGCTACACCTTC
CDR3aa: CASTDRLNYGYTF
j_gene: TRBJ1-2
abundance: .
d_gene: .
v_gene: TRBV6-5

CDR3nt: TGTGCCAGCAGCTCCGACGGCAATCAGCCCCAGCATTTT
CDR3aa: CASSSDGNQPQHF
j_gene: TRBJ1-5
abundance: .
d_gene: .
v_gene: TRBV7-2

CDR3nt: TGTGCCACCAGCAGAGATATAAGGAGAGCTAACTATGGCTACACCTTC
CDR3aa: CATSRDIRRANYGYTF
j_gene: TRBJ1-2
abundance: .
d_gene: .
v_gene: TRBV15

CDR3nt: TGTGCCAGCTACTCGGGGCGCGGGAAAAGGACTGAAGCTTTCTTT
CDR3aa: CASYSGRGKRTEAFF
j_gene: TRBJ1-1
abundance: .
d_gene: .
v_gene: TRBV27

CDR3nt: TGTGCCAGCAGTGAAGTTTGGCGGAAGGCGGGTAATTCACCCCTCCACTTT
CDR3aa: CASSEVWRKAGNSPLHF
j_gene: TRBJ1-6
abundance: .
d_gene: .
v_gene: TRBV6-1

CDR3nt: TGTGCCAGCAGCTCCTCGGGAGGGCGATACACCGGGGAGCTGTTTTTT
CDR3aa: CASSSSGGRYTGELFF
j_gene: TRBJ2-2
abundance: .
d_gene: TRBD2
v_gene: TRBV7-3

CDR3nt: TGTGCCAGCAGAACATCCTGGACAGGGGGCTCTCATGAGCAGTTCTTC
CDR3aa: CASRTSWTGGSHEQFF
j_gene: TRBJ2-1
abundance: once
d_gene: TRBD1
v_gene: TRBV11-2

CDR3nt: TGTGCCAGCAGCGTAGGCGGAGCGGAGGGATGGCATACGCAGTATTTT
CDR3aa: CASSVGGAEGWHTQYF
j_gene: TRBJ2-3
abundance: many
d_gene: .
v_gene: TRBV9

CDR3nt: TGTGCCAGCAGCCCCGGACAGCTAAATCAGCCCCAGCATTTT
CDR3aa: CASSPGQLNQPQHF
j_gene: TRBJ1-5
abundance: .
d_gene: .
v_gene: TRBV9

CDR3nt: TGTGCCAGCAGAAGCGTAGTGACAGGGGTGCGTGGCTACACCTTC
CDR3aa: CASRSVVTGVRGYTF
j_gene: TRBJ1-2
abundance: .
d_gene: TRBD1
v_gene: TRBV5-4

CDR3nt: TGTGCCAGCAGCCGGGACAGGGGTTTTACAGATACGCAGTATTTT
CDR3aa: CASSRDRGFTDTQYF
j_gene: TRBJ2-3
abundance: .
d_gene: TRBD1
v_gene: TRBV28

CDR3nt: TGTGCCAGCAGCACCCGGACAGGGGTGGGCTATGGCTACACCTTC
CDR3aa: CASSTRTGVGYGYTF
j_gene: TRBJ1-2
abundance: .
d_gene: TRBD1
v_gene: TRBV7-8

CDR3nt: TGTGCCAGTAGTATGAGGAACGATCAGTTTTTT
CDR3aa: CASSMRNDQFF
j_gene: TRBJ1-4
abundance: .
d_gene: .
v_gene: TRBV19

CDR3nt: TGTGCCAGCAGCTTGCTGGCGGGGACCACAGATACGCAGTATTTT
CDR3aa: CASSLLAGTTDTQYF
j_gene: TRBJ2-3
abundance: .
d_gene: .
v_gene: TRBV5-4